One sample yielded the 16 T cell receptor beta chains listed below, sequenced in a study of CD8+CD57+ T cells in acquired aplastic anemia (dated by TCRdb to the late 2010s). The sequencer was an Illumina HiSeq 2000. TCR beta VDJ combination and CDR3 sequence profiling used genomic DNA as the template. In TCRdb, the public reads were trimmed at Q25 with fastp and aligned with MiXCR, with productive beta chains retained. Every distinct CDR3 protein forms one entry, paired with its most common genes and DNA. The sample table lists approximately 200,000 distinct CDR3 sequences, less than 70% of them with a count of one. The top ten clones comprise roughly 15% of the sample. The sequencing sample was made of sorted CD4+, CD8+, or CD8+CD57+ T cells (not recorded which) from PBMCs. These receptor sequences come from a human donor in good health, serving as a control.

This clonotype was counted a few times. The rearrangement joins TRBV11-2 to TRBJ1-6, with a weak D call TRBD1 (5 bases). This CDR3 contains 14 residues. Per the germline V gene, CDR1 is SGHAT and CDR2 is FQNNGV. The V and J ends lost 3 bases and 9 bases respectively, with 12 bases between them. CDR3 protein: CASSFRGQGSPLHF. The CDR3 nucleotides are TGTGCCAGCAGCTTTCGAGGGCAGGGTTCACCCCTCCACTTT.

This chain's CDR3 is CATRPRGLQDTEAFF. In DNA, the CDR3 is TGTGCCACCCGGCCCAGGGGGTTGCAAGACACTGAAGCTTTCTTT. V and J are TRBV25-1 and TRBJ1-1, with 7 positions matching TRBD1. The length of the CDR3 is 15 residues. V shed 10 bases and J 3 bases; nucleotides not matched to a gene: 14. The germline V gene has CDR1 MGHDK and CDR2 SYGVNS.

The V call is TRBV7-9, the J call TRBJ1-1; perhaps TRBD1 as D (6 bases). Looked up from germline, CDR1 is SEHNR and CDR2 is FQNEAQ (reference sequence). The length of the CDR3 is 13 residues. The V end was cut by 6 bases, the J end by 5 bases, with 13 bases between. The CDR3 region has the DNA TGTGCCAGCAGTCAAGAGGGGGGAACTGAAGCTTTCTTT. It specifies CASSQEGGTEAFF. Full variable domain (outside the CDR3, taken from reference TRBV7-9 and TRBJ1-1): DTGVSQNPRHKITKRGQNVTFRCDPISEHNRLYWYRQTLGQGPEFLTYFQNEAQLEKSRLLSDRFSAERPKGSFSTLEIQRTEQGDSAMYLCASSQEGGTEAFFGQGTRLTVV.

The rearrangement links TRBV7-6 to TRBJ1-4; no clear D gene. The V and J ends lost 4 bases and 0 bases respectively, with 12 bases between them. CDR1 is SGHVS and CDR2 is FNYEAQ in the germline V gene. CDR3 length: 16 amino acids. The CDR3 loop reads CASSYRADATNEKLFF. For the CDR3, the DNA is TGTGCCAGCAGCTATCGGGCAGACGCAACTAATGAAAAACTGTTTTTT.

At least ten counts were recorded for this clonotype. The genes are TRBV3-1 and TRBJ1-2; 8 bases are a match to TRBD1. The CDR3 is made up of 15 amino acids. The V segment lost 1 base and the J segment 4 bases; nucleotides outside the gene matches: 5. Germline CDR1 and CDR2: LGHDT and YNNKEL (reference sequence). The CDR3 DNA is TGTGCCAGCAGCCAAGTAGCAGGGGGCGCCTATGGCTACACCTTC. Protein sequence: CASSQVAGGAYGYTF.

The CDR3 sequence is CASSLVADQISGNTIYF. As DNA, the CDR3 is TGTGCCAGCAGCTTAGTGGCAGACCAAATCTCTGGAAACACCATATATTTT. V usage is TRBV7-9 and J usage is TRBJ1-3; unclear D gene. V lost 1 base to trimming and J lost 0 bases, with 13 bases between them. From germline, CDR1 is SEHNR and CDR2 FQNEAQ (reference sequence). The CDR3 is 17 amino acids.

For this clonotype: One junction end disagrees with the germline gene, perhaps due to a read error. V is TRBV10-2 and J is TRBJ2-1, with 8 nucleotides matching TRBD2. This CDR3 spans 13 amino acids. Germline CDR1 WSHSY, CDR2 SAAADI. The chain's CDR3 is CTSGGRLGNEQFF. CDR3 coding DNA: TGCACCAGCGGGGGAAGACTAGGGAATGAGCAGTTCTTC.

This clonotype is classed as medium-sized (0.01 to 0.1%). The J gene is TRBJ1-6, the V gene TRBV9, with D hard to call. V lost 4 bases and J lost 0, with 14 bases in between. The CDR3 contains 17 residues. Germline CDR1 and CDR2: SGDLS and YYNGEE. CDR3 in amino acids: CASSSGSRFSYNSPLHF. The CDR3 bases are TGTGCCAGCAGCTCCGGATCCAGATTCTCCTATAATTCACCCCTCCACTTT. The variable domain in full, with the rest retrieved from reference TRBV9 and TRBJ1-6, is DSGVTQTPKHLITATGQRVTLRCSPRSGDLSVYWYQQSLDQGLQFLIQYYNGEERAKGNILERFSAQQFPDLHSELNLSSLELGDSALYFCASSSGSRFSYNSPLHFGNGTRLTVT.

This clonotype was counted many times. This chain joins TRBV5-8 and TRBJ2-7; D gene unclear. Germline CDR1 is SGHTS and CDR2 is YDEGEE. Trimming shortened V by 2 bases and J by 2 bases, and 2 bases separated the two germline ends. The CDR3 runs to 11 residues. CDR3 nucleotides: TGTGCCAGCAGCTTTCCCTACGAGCAGTACTTC. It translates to CASSFPYEQYF.

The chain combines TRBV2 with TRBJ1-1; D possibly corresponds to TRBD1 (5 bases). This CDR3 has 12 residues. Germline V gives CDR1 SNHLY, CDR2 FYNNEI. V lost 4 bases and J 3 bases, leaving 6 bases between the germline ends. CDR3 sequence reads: CASSGGYTEAFF. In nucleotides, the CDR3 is TGTGCCAGCAGTGGGGGGTACACTGAAGCTTTCTTT.

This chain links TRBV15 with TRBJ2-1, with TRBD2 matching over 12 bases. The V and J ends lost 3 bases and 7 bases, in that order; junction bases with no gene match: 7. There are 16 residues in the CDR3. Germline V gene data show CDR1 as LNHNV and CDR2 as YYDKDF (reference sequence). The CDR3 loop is CATSRGPSGRDNEQFF. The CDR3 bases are TGTGCCACCAGCAGGGGACCTAGCGGGAGGGATAATGAGCAGTTCTTC.

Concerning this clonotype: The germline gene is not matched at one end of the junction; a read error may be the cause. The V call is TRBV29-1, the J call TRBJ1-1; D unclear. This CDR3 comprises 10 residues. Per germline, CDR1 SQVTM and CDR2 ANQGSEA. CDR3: CSVIDTEASF. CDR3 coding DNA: TGCAGCGTTATTGACACTGAAGCTTCCTTT.

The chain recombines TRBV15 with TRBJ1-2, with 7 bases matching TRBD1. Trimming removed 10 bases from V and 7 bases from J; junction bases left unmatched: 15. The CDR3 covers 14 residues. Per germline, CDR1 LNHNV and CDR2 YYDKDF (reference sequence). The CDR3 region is CASSGGQAVSGYTF. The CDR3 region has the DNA TGTGCCAGCAGTGGTGGACAGGCAGTGAGTGGCTACACCTTC.

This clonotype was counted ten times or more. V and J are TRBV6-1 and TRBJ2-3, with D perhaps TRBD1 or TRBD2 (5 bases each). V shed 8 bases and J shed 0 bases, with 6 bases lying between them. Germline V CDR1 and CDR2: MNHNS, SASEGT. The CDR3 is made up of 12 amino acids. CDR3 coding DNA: TGTGCCAGCGGGGGTAGCACAGATACGCAGTATTTT. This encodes CASGGSTDTQYF.

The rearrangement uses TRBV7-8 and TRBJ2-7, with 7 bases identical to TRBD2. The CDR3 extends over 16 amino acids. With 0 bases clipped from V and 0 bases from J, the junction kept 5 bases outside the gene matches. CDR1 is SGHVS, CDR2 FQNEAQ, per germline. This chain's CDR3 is CASSLASSGASYEQYF. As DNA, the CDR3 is TGTGCCAGCAGCTTAGCGTCGAGCGGGGCCTCCTACGAGCAGTACTTC.

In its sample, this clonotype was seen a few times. Here the CDR3 reads CASSGTGGNTEAFF. The CDR3 DNA sequence: TGTGCCAGCAGCGGGACAGGGGGGAACACTGAAGCTTTCTTT. The genes are TRBV7-3 and TRBJ1-1; TRBD1 aligns across 11 bases. The CDR3 sequence is 14 residues long. CDR1 is SGHTA and CDR2 is FQGTGA in the germline V gene. After removal of 5 bases from V and 1 base from J, the junction contained 0 bases not matched to a gene.